Sequencing of this T cell receptor beta chain was carried out in a study of response to subunit inactivated influenza vaccine. General observations from the study: Every seasonal influenza vaccination brings in few new T cells, the authors suggested.

This clonotype was detected a few times. Its antigen is as yet unknown. Trimming at V came to 4 bases and at J to 7 bases, leaving 6 bases not matched to a gene. The CDR3 length is 12 residues. Germline-derived CDR1 and CDR2 are SQVTM and ANQGSEA. TCRdb redid the calling of the RT-PCR reads with MiXCR, one entry per CDR3 protein. The data contain over 750,000 distinct CDR3 sequences, 21% of them singletons. The V gene is TRBV29-1, the J gene TRBJ1-1, with 7 bases identical to TRBD1. Source: PBMCs from blood, taken 5 days after vaccination. This TCR came from a man aged 45-65 years who received an inactivated influenza vaccine. Written as DNA, the CDR3 is TGCAGCGTTGCGTACCGGGACAGTGAAGCTTTCTTT. Its protein product is CSVAYRDSEAFF.